The 2 T cell receptor beta chains in this list originate from one sample, sequenced in a study of shared clonotypes between healthy human individuals. The repertoire was sequenced with immunoSEQ multiplex PCR; TCRdb's copy has only in-frame clones and lacks some. Of a few hundred thousand clones in the sample, approximately 97% are singletons; the top ten hold around 0.057%. Sequenced material: naive CD4+ T cells sorted from blood. The sample's subset: CD45RA+ positively selected. The receptors here all came from a woman aged 25 to 39 in good health.

This clone was counted a single time. The rearrangement uses TRBV7-8 and TRBJ2-7, with TRBD2 as a possible D gene (6 bases). V shed 2 bases and J shed 5 bases, with 13 bases lying between them. CDR1 SGHVS and CDR2 FQNEAQ come from the germline V gene. The CDR3 is 14 amino acids. CDR3 residues: CASSLLSGFDEQYF. The CDR3 coding sequence is TGTGCCAGCAGCTTACTAAGCGGGTTCGACGAGCAGTACTTC.

J is TRBJ2-4 and V is TRBV6-5; no definite D call. V lost 8 bases and J lost 4, with 6 bases in between. From germline, CDR1 is MNHEY and CDR2 SVGAGI. CDR3 length equals 11 residues. This CDR3 reads CASQQKNIQYF. The CDR3 coding sequence is TGTGCCAGCCAACAGAAAAACATTCAGTACTTC.